This T cell receptor beta chain came from a study of response to subunit inactivated influenza vaccine. General observations from the study: The authors offered the suggestion that each seasonal influenza vaccination recruits few new T cells.

V gave up 6 bases and J gave up 9 bases; unmatched junction bases: 11. Germline V gene data show CDR1 as SGHRS and CDR2 as YFSETQ. The CDR3 runs 14 residues. TCRdb ran MiXCR on the RT-PCR reads and lists one entry per CDR3 protein. The sample consists of 450,000 to 600,000 distinct CDR3 sequences, more than 15% of them appearing once. In this sample, this clonotype turned up many times. Its antigen remains unknown. The sequencing here drew on CD4+ T cells sorted from PBMCs, taken less than 30 months after vaccination. V usage is TRBV5-1 and J usage is TRBJ2-1, with 8 bases lining up with TRBD1. The receptor comes from a man between 45 and 75 years old who received an inactivated influenza vaccine. This CDR3 is CASNPRDRFSEQFF. The CDR3, as DNA: TGCGCCAGCAACCCCCGGGACAGGTTCTCTGAGCAGTTCTTC.